The present T cell receptor beta chain was sequenced within a study of molecular identifiers for immune sequencing clone quantification. A single record per CDR3 protein comes from TCRdb applying MiXCR to the PCR reads. The sample gives some 580,000 distinct CDR3 sequences, less than 30% of which show up once; about 0.84% is in the top ten. This CDR3 is built from 16 residues. The trim removed 6 bases at V and 0 bases at J, leaving 7 bases unmatched. The specimen was naive CD8+ T cells from blood, with Jurkat cell RNA spiked in. Noted subset: FACS-sorted CD8+CD4-CCR7+CD45RA+ naive T cells. The origin of this receptor is a human donor in good health. Some libraries in this study had Jurkat cell RNA spiked in. V and J are TRBV12-3 or TRBV12-4 and TRBJ2-1; 8 nucleotides agree with TRBD2. The chain's CDR3 is CASSSSGRISYNEQFF. The CDR3 coding sequence is TGTGCCAGCAGCTCCAGCGGGAGAATCTCCTACAATGAGCAGTTCTTC.